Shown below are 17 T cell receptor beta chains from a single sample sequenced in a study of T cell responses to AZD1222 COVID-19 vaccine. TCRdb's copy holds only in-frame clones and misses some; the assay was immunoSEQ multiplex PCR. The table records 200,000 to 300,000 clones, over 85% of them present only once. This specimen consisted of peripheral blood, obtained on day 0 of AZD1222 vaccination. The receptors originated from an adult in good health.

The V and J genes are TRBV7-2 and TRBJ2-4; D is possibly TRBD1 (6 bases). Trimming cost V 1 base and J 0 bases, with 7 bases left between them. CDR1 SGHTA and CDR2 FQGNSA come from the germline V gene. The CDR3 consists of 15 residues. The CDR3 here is CASSLEGVAKNIQYF. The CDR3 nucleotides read TGTGCCAGCAGCTTAGAGGGGGTAGCCAAAAACATTCAGTACTTC. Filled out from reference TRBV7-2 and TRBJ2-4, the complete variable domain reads GAGVSQSPSNKVTEKGKDVELRCDPISGHTALYWYRQSLGQGLEFLIYFQGNSAPDKSGLPSDRFSAERTGGSVSTLTIQRTQQEDSAVYLCASSLEGVAKNIQYFGAGTRLSVL.

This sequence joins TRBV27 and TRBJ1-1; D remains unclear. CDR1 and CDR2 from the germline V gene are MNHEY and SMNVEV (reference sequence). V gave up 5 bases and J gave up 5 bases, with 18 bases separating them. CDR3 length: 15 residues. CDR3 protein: CASSPSPSVKTEAFF. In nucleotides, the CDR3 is TGTGCCAGCAGTCCCAGTCCCTCGGTCAAGACTGAAGCTTTCTTT.

CDR3 region: CATSTRGGLFTYEQYF. The CDR3 bases are TGTGCCACCAGCACCAGGGGGGGGCTCTTTACTTACGAGCAGTACTTC. V is TRBV15 and J is TRBJ2-7; D may match TRBD1 or TRBD2 (7 bases each). Germline-derived CDR1 and CDR2 are LNHNV and YYDKDF (reference sequence). The CDR3 extends over 16 amino acids. V dropped 4 bases and J dropped 4 bases, with 20 bases sitting between them.

CDR3 protein: CASSIAGHEQFF. CDR3 nucleotides: TGTGCCAGTAGTATTGCGGGCCATGAGCAGTTCTTC. The chain carries TRBV19 and TRBJ2-1; a possible D gene is TRBD2 (5 bases). Germline lookup yields CDR1 LNHDA and CDR2 SQIVND (reference sequence). Trimming pared 3 bases from V and 8 bases from J, leaving 8 bases between. The CDR3 loop spans 12 amino acids.

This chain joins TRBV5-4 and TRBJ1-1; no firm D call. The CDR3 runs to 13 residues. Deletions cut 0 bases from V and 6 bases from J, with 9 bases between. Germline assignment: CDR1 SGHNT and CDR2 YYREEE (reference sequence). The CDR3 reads CASSLDRTAEAFF. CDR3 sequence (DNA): TGTGCCAGCAGCTTGGACCGGACGGCTGAAGCTTTCTTT.

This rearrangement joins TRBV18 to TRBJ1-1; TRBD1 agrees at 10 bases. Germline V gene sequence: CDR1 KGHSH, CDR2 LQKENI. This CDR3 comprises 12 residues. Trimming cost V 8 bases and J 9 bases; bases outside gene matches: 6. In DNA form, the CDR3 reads TGTGCCAGCACGGGGACAGGGGAGAAAGCTTTCTTT. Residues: CASTGTGEKAFF.

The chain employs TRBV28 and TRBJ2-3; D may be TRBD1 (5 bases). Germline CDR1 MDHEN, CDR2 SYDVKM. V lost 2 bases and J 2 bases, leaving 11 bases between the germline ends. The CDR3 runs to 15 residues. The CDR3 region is CASSLVGRATDTQYF. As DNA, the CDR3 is TGTGCCAGCAGTTTAGTCGGCAGGGCCACAGATACGCAGTATTTT.

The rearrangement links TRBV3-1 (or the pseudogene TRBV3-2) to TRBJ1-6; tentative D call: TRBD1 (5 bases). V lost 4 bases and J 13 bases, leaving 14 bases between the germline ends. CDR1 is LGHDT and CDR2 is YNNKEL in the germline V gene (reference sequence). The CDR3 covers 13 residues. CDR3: CASSLGRGSPLHF. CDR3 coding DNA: TGTGCCAGCAGCCTTGGACGGGGGTCTCCCCTCCACTTT.

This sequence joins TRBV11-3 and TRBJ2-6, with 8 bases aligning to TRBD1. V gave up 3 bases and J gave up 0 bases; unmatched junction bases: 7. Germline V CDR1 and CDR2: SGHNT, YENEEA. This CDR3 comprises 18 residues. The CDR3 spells CASSLGDRFTSGANVLTF. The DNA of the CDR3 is TGTGCCAGCAGCTTGGGGGACAGGTTTACCTCTGGGGCCAACGTCCTGACTTTC.

The CDR3, as DNA: TGTGCCAGCAGCCTCGGACCTGGCTACACCTTC. Translation: CASSLGPGYTF. This chain links TRBV6-2 or TRBV6-3 with TRBJ1-2; D gene unclear. The CDR3 consists of 11 residues. CDR1 is MNHEY, CDR2 SVGEGT, per germline. Deletions cut 6 bases from V and 7 bases from J, with 9 bases between.

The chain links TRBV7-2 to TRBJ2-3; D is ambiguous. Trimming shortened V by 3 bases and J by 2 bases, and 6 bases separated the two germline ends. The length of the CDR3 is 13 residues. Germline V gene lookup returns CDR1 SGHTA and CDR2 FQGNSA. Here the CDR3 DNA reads TGTGCCAGCAGCTTTAAAAACACAGATACGCAGTATTTT. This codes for CASSFKNTDTQYF.

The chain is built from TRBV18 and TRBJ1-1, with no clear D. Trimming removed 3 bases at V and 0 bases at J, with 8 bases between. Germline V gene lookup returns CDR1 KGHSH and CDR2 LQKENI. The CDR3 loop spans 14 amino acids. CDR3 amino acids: CASSPPNLNTEAFF. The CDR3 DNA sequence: TGTGCCAGCTCACCTCCCAACCTGAACACTGAAGCTTTCTTT.

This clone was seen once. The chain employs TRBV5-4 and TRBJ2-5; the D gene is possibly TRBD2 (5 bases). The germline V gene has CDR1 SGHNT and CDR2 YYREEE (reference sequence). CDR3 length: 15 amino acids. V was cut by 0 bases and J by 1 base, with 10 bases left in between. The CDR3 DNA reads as TGTGCCAGCAGCTTGGTATCGGGATCCCAAGAGACCCAGTACTTC. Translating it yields CASSLVSGSQETQYF.

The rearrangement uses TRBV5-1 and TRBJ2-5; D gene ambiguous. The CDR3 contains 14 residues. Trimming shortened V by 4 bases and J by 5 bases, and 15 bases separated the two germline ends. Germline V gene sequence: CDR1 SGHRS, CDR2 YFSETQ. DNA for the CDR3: TGCGCCAGCAGCCCCCTCACCGGCAGGGAGACCCAGTACTTC. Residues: CASSPLTGRETQYF.

CDR3 nucleotide sequence: TGTGCCAGCAGCCAAGGGGACTCCCGGGGCGAAAAACTGTTTTTT. Translation: CASSQGDSRGEKLFF. The V gene is TRBV14, the J gene TRBJ1-4, with D possibly being TRBD1 (5 bases). Trimming stripped 1 base from V and 8 bases from J, with 14 bases between. Germline V gives CDR1 SGHDN, CDR2 FVKESK. The CDR3 sequence is 15 residues long.

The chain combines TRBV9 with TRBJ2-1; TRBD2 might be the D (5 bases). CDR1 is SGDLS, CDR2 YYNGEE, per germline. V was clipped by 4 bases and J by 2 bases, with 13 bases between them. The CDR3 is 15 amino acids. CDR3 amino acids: CASSPGRAAYNEQFF. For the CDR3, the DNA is TGTGCCAGCAGCCCCGGTAGAGCGGCCTACAATGAGCAGTTCTTC.

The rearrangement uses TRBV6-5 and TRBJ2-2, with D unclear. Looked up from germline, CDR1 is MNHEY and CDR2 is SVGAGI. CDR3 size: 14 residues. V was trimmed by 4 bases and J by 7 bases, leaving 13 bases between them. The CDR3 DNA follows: TGTGCCAGCAGTTCCCCCCAGGTCGGCGGGGAGCTGTTTTTT. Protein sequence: CASSSPQVGGELFF.